This entry concerns a single T cell receptor (beta chain). Carrying UMI labels, the TRB cDNA libraries were prepared through 5' RACE. TCRdb reprocessed the 5' RACE reads and keeps a single row for each CDR3 protein, giving no DNA. This table holds 35,000 to 40,000 distinct CDR3 sequences. The CDR3 totals 15 residues. The germline CDR1 and CDR2 sequences are MGHRA and YSYEKL. These data come from a study of CXCR3-negative and CXCR3-positive naive CD8 T cells. The gene calls are TRBV4-1 and TRBJ2-7; TCRdb's D call of TRBD1 is untestable without DNA. The specimen sequenced was memory CD8+ T cells from blood. The TCR comes from a human donor in good health. Some clones in this sample may be carry-over from other donors' samples. The CDR3 spells CASSQAWDRGSEQYF.